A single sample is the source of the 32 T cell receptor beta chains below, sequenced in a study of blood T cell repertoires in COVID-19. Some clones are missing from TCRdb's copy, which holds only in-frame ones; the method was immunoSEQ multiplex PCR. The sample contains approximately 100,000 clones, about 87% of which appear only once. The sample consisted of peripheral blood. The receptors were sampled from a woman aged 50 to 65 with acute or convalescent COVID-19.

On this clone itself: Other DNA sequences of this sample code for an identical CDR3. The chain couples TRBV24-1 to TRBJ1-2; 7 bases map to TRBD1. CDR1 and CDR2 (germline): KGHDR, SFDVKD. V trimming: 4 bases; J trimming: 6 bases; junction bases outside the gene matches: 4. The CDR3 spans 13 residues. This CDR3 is CATSDRTGNGYTF. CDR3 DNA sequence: TGTGCCACCAGTGACCGGACAGGAAATGGCTACACCTTC.

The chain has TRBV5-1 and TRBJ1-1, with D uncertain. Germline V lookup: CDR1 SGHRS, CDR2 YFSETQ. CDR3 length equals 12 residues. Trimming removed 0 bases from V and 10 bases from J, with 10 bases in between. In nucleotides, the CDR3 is TGCGCCAGCAGCTTGGGACAAGAATCAGCTTTCTTT. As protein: CASSLGQESAFF.

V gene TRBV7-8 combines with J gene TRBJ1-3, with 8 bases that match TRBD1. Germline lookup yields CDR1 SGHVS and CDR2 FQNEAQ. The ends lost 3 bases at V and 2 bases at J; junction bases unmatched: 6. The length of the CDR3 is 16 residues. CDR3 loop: CASSFRQGTPGNTIYF. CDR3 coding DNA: TGTGCCAGCAGCTTTAGACAGGGGACTCCTGGAAACACCATATATTTT.

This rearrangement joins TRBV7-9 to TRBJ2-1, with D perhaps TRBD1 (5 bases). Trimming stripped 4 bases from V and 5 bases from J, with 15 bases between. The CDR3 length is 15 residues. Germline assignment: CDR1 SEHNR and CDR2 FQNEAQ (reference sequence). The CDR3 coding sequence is TGTGCCAGCAGCTCAGCGAGACAGACCAACAATGAGCAGTTCTTC. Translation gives CASSSARQTNNEQFF.

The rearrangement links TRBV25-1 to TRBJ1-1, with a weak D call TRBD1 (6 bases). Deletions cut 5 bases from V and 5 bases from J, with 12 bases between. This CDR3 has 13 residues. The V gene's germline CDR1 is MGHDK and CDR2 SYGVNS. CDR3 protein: CASSQGSGTEAFF. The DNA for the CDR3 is TGTGCCAGCAGTCAGGGGAGTGGGACTGAAGCTTTCTTT. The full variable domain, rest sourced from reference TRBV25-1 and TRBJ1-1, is EADIYQTPRYLVIGTGKKITLECSQTMGHDKMYWYQQDPGMELHLIHYSYGVNSTEKGDLSSESTVSRIRTEHFPLTLESARPSHTSQYLCASSQGSGTEAFFGQGTRLTVV.

The CDR3, as DNA: TGTGCCAGCAGCCGGCAGGGTCCTGGAAACACCATATATTTT. It specifies CASSRQGPGNTIYF. V gene TRBV5-8 combines with J gene TRBJ1-3, with a weak D call TRBD1 (5 bases). CDR3 length equals 14 residues. CDR1 and CDR2 (germline): SGHTS, YDEGEE. Trimming stripped 4 bases from V and 2 bases from J, with 10 bases between.

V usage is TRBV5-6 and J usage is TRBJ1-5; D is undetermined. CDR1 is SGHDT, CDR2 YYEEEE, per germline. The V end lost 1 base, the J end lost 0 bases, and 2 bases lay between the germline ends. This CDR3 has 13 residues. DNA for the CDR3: TGTGCCAGCAGCTTGCGTAGCAATCAGCCCCAGCATTTT. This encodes CASSLRSNQPQHF.

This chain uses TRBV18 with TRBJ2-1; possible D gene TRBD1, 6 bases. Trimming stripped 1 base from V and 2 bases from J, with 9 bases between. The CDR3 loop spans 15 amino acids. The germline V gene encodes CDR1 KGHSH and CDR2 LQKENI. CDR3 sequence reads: CASSPRGQPYNEQFF. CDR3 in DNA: TGTGCCAGCTCACCACGCGGACAGCCCTACAATGAGCAGTTCTTC.

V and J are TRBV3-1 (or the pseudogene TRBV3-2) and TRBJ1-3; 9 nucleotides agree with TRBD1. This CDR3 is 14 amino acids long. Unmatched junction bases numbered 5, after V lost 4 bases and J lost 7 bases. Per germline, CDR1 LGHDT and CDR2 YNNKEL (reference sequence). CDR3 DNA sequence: TGTGCCAGCAGCCCGGGGACAGGGAGGAACACCATATATTTT. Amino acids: CASSPGTGRNTIYF.

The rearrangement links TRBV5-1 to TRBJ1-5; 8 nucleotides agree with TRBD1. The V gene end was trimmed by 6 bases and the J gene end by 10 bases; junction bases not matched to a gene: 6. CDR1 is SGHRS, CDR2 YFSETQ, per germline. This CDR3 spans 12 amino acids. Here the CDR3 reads CASKTGARPQHF. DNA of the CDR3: TGCGCCAGCAAGACAGGGGCACGACCCCAGCATTTT.

The CDR3 DNA is TGCGCCAGCAGCTTGGGAGTGCTTAATGAAAAACTGTTTTTT. It translates to CASSLGVLNEKLFF. The chain is built from TRBV5-1 and TRBJ1-4, with no clear D. The ends were cut back, 0 bases at V and 4 bases at J, with 7 bases in the middle. Looked up from germline, CDR1 is SGHRS and CDR2 is YFSETQ. This CDR3 contains 14 residues. Full variable domain (outside the CDR3, taken from reference TRBV5-1 and TRBJ1-4): KAGVTQTPRYLIKTRGQQVTLSCSPISGHRSVSWYQQTPGQGLQFLFEYFSETQRNKGNFPGRFSGRQFSNSRSEMNVSTLELGDSALYLCASSLGVLNEKLFFGSGTQLSVL.

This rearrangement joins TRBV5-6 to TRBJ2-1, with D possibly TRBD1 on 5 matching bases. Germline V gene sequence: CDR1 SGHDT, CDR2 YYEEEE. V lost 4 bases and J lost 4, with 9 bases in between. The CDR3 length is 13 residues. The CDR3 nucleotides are TGTGCCAGCAGCCCTACAGGATACAATGAGCAGTTCTTC. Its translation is CASSPTGYNEQFF.

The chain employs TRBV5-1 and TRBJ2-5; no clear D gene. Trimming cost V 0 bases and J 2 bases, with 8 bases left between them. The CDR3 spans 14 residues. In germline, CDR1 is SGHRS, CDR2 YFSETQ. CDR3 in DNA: TGCGCCAGCAGCTTGGTGCCAGCGCAAGAGACCCAGTACTTC. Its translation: CASSLVPAQETQYF.

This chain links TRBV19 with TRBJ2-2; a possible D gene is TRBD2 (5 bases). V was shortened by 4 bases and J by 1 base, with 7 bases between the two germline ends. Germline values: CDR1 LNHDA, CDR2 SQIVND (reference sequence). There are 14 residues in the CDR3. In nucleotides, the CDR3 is TGTGCCAGTAGTAATGGAGGGAACACCGGGGAGCTGTTTTTT. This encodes CASSNGGNTGELFF.

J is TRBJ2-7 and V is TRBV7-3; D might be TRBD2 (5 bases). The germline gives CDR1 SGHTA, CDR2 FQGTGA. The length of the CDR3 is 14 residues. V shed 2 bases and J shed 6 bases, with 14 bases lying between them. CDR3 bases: TGTGCCAGCAGCTTATTAGGCGGAGGAGGCGAGCAGTACTTC. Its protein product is CASSLLGGGGEQYF.

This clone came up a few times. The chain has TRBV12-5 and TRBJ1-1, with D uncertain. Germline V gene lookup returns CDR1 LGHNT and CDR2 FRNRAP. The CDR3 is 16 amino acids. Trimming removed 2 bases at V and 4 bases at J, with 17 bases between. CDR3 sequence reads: CASGLFYGSLATEAFF. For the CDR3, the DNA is TGTGCTAGTGGTTTGTTCTACGGGTCCCTAGCCACTGAAGCTTTCTTT.

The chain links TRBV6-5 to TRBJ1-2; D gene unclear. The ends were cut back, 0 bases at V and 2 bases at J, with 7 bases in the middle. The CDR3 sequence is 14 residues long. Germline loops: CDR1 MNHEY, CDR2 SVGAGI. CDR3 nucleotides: TGTGCCAGCAGTTACTCCTCTGCGAACTATGGCTACACCTTC. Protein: CASSYSSANYGYTF.

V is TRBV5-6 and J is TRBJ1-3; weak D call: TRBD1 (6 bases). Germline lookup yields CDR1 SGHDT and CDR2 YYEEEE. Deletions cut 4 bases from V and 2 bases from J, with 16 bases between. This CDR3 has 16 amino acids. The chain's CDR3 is CASSRTVGAAGNTIYF. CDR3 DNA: TGTGCCAGCAGCAGGACAGTAGGGGCGGCTGGAAACACCATATATTTT.

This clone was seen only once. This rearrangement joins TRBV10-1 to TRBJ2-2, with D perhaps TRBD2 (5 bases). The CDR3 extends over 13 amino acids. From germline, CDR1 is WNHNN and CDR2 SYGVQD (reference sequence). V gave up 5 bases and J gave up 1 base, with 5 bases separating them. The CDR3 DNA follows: TGCGCCAGCAGTCGGGGGAACACCGGGGAGCTGTTTTTT. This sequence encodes CASSRGNTGELFF.

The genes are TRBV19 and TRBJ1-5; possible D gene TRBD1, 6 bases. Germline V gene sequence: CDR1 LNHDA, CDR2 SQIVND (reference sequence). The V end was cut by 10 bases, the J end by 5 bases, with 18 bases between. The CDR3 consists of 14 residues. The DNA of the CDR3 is TGTGCCACCCGGACAGCAACCCTGGATCAGCCCCAGCATTTT. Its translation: CATRTATLDQPQHF.

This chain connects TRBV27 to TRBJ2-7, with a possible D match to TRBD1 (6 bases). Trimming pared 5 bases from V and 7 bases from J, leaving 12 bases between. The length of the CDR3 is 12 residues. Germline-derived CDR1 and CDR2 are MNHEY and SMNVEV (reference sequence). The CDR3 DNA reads TGTGCCAGCAGTGGAACAGGGCGTGAGCAGTACTTC. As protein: CASSGTGREQYF.

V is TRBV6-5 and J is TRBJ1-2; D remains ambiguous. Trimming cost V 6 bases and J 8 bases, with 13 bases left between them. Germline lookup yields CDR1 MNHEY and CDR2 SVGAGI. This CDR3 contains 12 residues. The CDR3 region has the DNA TGTGCCAGCAGGGGGAAGGAGGGCGGCTACACCTTC. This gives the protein CASRGKEGGYTF.

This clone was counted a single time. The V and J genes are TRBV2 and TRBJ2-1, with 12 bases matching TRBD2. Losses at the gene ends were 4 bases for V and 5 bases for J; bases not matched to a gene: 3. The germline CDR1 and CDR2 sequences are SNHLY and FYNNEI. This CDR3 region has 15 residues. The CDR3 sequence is CASSVTSGGHNEQFF. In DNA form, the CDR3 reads TGTGCCAGCAGTGTGACTAGCGGGGGACACAATGAGCAGTTCTTC.

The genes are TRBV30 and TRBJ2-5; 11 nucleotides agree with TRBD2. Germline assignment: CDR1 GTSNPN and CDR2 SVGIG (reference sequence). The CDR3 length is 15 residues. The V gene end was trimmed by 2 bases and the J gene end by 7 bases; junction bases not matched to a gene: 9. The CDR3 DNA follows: TGTGCCTGGAGTACTACTAGCGGGGGATTGTGGACCCAGTACTTC. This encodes CAWSTTSGGLWTQYF.

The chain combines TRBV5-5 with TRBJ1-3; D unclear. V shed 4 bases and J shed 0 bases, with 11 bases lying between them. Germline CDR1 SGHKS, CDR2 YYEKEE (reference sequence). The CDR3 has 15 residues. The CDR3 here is CASSPPGSSGNTIYF. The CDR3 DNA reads TGTGCCAGCAGCCCGCCGGGGAGCTCTGGAAACACCATATATTTT.

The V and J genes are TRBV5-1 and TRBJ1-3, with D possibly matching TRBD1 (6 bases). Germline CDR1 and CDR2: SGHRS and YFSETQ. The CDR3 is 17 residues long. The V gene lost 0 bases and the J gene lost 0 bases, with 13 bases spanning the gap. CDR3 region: CASSLGSTGSSGNTIYF. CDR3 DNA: TGCGCCAGCAGCTTGGGCTCGACAGGCAGCTCTGGAAACACCATATATTTT. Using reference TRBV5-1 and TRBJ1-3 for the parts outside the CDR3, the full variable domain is KAGVTQTPRYLIKTRGQQVTLSCSPISGHRSVSWYQQTPGQGLQFLFEYFSETQRNKGNFPGRFSGRQFSNSRSEMNVSTLELGDSALYLCASSLGSTGSSGNTIYFGEGSWLTVV.

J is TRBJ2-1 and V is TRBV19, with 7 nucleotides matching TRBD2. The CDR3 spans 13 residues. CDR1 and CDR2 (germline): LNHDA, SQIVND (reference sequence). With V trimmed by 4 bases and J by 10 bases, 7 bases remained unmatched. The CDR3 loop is CASSSRPGGEQFF. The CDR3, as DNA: TGTGCCAGTAGTAGCCGCCCCGGGGGGGAGCAGTTCTTC.

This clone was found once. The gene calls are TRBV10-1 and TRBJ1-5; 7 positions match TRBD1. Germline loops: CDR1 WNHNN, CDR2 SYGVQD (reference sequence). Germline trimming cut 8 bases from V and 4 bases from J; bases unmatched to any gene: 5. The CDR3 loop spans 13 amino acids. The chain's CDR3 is CASSRQGNQPQHF. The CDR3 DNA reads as TGCGCCAGCTCGAGACAGGGTAATCAGCCCCAGCATTTT.

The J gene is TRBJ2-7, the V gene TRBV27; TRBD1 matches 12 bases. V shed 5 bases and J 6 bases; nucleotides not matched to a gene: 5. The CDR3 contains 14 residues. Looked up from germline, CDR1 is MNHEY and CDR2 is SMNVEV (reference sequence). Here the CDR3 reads CASSTGQGAIEQYF. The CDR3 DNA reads TGTGCCAGCAGTACGGGACAGGGGGCAATCGAGCAGTACTTC.

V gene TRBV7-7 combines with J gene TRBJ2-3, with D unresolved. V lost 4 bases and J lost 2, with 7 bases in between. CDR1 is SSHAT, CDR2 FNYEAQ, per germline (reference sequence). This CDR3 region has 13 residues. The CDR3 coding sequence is TGTGCCAGCAGCTCCCTCCCCACAGATACGCAGTATTTT. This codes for CASSSLPTDTQYF. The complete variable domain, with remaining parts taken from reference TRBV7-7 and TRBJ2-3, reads GAGVSQSPRYKVTKRGQDVTLRCDPISSHATLYWYQQALGQGPEFLTYFNYEAQPDKSGLPSDRFSAERPEGSISTLTIQRTEQRDSAMYRCASSSLPTDTQYFGPGTRLTVL.

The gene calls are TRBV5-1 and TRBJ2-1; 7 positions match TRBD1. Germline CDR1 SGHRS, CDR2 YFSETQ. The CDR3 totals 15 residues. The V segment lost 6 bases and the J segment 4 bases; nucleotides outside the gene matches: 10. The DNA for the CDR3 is TGCGCCAGCACCATGCAGGGGGTACAATACAATGAGCAGTTCTTC. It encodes CASTMQGVQYNEQFF. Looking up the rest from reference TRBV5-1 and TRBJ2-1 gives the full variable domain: KAGVTQTPRYLIKTRGQQVTLSCSPISGHRSVSWYQQTPGQGLQFLFEYFSETQRNKGNFPGRFSGRQFSNSRSEMNVSTLELGDSALYLCASTMQGVQYNEQFFGPGTRLTVL.

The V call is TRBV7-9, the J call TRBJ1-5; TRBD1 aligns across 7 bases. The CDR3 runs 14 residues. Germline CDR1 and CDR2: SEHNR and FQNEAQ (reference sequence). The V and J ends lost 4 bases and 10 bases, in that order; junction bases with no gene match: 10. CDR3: CASSYQTGEGPQHF. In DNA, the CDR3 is TGTGCCAGCAGCTACCAAACAGGGGAAGGTCCCCAGCATTTT.